The T cell receptor (beta chain) described here comes from a study of blood T cell repertoires in COVID-19. The protocol was immunoSEQ multiplex PCR, while the TCRdb copy is restricted to in-frame clones and leaves out a portion. The sample consists of approximately 200,000 clones, roughly 94% of them appearing once. This clone showed up just once. This TCR was sampled from a man younger than 45 with COVID-19, enrolled during active disease. Sequencing was done on a sample of peripheral blood.

CDR3 sequence: CAWSRTGQNTEAFF. The CDR3 DNA reads as TGTGCCTGGAGCCGGACAGGGCAGAACACTGAAGCTTTCTTT. V is TRBV30 and J is TRBJ1-1, with 8 bases aligning to TRBD1. CDR3 length equals 14 residues. Germline V gives CDR1 GTSNPN, CDR2 SVGIG (reference sequence). V trimming: 3 bases; J trimming: 1 base; junction bases outside the gene matches: 4.